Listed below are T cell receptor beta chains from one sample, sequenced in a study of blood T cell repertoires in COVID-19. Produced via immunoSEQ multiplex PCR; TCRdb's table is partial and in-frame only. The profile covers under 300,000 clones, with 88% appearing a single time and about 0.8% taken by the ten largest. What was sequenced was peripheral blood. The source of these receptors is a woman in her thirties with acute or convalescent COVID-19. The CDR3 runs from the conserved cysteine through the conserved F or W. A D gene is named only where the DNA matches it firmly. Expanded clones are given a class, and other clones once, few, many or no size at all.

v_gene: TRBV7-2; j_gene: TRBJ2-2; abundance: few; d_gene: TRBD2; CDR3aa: CASSWTSGRTGELFF; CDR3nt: TGTGCCAGCAGCTGGACTAGCGGGAGGACCGGGGAGCTGTTTTTT
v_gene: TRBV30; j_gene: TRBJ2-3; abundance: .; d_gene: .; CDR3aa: CAWSAAAYFMQYF; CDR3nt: TGTGCCTGGAGTGCGGCGGCCTATTTTATGCAGTATTTT
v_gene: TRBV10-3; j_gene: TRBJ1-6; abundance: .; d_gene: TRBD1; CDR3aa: CAISELPGQGARSPLHF; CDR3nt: TGTGCCATCAGTGAGTTACCGGGACAGGGGGCTCGGTCACCCCTCCACTTT
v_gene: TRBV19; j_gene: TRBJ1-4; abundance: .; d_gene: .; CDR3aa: CASKPLWGGNNEKLFF; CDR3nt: TGTGCCAGTAAGCCCCTTTGGGGGGGGAATAATGAAAAACTGTTTTTT
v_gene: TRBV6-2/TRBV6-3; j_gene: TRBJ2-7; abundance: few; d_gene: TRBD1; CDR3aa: CASRPTGSYEQYF; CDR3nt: TGTGCCAGCCGCCCGACAGGGAGTTACGAGCAGTACTTC
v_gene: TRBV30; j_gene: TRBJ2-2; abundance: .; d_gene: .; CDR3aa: CAWSLGTTGELFF; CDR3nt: TGTGCCTGGAGCCTAGGAACCACCGGGGAGCTGTTTTTT
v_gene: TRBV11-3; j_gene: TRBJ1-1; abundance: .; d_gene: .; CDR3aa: CASSLGGGGTEAFF; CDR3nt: TGTGCCAGCAGCTTAGGGGGGGGAGGCACTGAAGCTTTCTTT
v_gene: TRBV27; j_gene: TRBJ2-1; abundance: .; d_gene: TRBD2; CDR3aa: CASSPQKVGLAGGEQFF; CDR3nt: TGTGCCAGCAGTCCCCAGAAGGTGGGACTAGCGGGAGGTGAGCAGTTCTTC
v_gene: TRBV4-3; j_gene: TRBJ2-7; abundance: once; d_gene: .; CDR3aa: CASSQGRASPYEQYF; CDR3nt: TGCGCCAGCAGCCAAGGCAGGGCCTCACCCTACGAGCAGTACTTC
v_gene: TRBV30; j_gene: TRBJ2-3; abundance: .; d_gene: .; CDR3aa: CAWSVPPASAYTDTQYF; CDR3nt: TGTGCCTGGAGTGTACCCCCCGCTAGCGCCTACACAGATACGCAGTATTTT
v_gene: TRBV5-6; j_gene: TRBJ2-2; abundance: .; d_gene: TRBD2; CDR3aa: CASSSVLAGEVTGELFF; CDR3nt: TGTGCCAGCAGCAGCGTACTAGCGGGAGAAGTCACCGGGGAGCTGTTTTTT
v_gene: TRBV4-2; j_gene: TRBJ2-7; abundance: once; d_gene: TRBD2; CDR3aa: CASSQRGRAGEQYF; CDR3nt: TGTGCCAGCAGCCAGCGCGGGAGGGCCGGGGAGCAGTACTTC
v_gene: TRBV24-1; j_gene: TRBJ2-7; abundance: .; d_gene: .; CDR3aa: CATSSGSEQYF; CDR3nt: TGTGCCACCAGTTCGGGGTCCGAGCAGTACTTC
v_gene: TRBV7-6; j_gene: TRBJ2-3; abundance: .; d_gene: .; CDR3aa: CASSTKPDPSDTDTQYF; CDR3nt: TGTGCCAGCAGCACCAAACCGGATCCTAGCGACACAGATACGCAGTATTTT
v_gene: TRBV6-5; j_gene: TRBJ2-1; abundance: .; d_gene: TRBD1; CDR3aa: CAAGGSYNEQFF; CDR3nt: TGTGCCGCAGGGGGCTCCTACAATGAGCAGTTCTTC
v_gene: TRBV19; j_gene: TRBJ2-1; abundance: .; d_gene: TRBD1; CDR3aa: CASSILRGRLLEQFF; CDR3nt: TGTGCCAGTAGTATTCTCAGGGGGCGTTTACTTGAGCAGTTCTTC
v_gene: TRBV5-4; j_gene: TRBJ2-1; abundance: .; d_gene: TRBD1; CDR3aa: CASSSTGSSSYNEQFF; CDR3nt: TGTGCCAGCAGTTCGACAGGGAGCAGCTCCTACAATGAGCAGTTCTTC
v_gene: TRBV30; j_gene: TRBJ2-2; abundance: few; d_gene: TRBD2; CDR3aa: CAWSREARDTGELFF; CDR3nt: TGTGCCTGGTCCCGGGAGGCTCGGGACACCGGGGAGCTGTTTTTT
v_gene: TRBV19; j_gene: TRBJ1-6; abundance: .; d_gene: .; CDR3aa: CASTVGQDDSPLHF; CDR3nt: TGTGCCAGTACTGTGGGGCAGGATGATTCACCCCTCCACTTT
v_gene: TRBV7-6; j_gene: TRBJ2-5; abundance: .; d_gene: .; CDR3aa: CASSLPGSGTQYF; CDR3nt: TGTGCCAGCAGCTTACCAGGGTCGGGGACCCAGTACTTC
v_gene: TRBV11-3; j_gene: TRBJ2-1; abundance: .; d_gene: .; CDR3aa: CASSSREQSYNEQFF; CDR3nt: TGTGCCAGCAGCTCCCGGGAGCAGTCCTACAATGAGCAGTTCTTC
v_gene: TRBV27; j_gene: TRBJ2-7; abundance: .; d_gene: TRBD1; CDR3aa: CASSSGSGTGYEQYF; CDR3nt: TGTGCCAGCAGTTCGGGATCCGGGACAGGGTACGAGCAGTACTTC
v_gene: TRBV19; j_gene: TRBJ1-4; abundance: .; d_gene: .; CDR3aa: CASSIRGSVHEKLFF; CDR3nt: TGTGCCAGTAGTATTCGGGGGTCAGTCCATGAAAAACTGTTTTTT
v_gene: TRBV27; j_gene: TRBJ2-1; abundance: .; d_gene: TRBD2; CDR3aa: CASTSFGSGDNEQFF; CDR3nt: TGTGCCAGCACCTCTTTCGGTAGCGGGGACAATGAGCAGTTCTTC
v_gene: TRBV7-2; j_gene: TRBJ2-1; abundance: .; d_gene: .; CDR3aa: CASSFYAAYNEQFF; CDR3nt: TGTGCCAGCAGCTTTTACGCGGCTTACAATGAGCAGTTCTTC
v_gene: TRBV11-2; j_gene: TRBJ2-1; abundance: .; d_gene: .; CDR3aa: CASSLVSPSGWDEQFF; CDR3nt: TGTGCCAGCAGCTTAGTCTCCCCTTCGGGTTGGGATGAGCAGTTCTTC
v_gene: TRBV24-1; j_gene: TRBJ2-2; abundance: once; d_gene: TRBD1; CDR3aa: CATSDRDRGGTGELFF; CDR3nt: TGTGCCACCAGTGACCGGGACAGGGGGGGCACCGGGGAGCTGTTTTTT
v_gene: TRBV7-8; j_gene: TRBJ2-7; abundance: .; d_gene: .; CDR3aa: CASLPPGTYEQYF; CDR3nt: TGTGCCAGCCTCCCCCCGGGAACCTACGAGCAGTACTTC
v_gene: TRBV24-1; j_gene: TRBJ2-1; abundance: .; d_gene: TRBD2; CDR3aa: CATSDPGTSRNEQFF; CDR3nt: TGTGCCACCAGTGACCCGGGGACTAGCAGGAATGAGCAGTTCTTC
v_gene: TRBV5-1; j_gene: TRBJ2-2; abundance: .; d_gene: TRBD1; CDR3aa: CASSLTGPGELFF; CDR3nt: TGCGCCAGCAGCCTGACAGGGCCCGGGGAGCTGTTTTTT
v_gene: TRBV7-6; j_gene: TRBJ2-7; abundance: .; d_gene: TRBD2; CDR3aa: CASSPGQAGLNYEQYF; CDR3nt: TGTGCCAGCAGCCCTGGGCAGGCGGGACTAAACTACGAGCAGTACTTC
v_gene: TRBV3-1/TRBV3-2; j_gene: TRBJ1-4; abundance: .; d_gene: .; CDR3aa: CASRRGTTNEKLFF; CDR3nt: TGTGCCAGCAGACGCGGGACGACAAATGAAAAACTGTTTTTT
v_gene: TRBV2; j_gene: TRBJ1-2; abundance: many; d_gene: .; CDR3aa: CASSGSAGTSASYGYTF; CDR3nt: TGTGCCAGCAGTGGTTCCGCTGGGACATCTGCGAGCTATGGCTACACCTTC
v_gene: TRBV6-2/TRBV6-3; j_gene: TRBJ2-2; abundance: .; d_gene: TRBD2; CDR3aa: CASSSASGRAYFTGELFF; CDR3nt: TGTGCCAGCAGCTCAGCTAGCGGGAGGGCCTATTTCACCGGGGAGCTGTTTTTT
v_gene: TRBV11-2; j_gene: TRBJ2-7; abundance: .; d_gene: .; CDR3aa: CASSLDPATSYEQYF; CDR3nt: TGTGCCAGCAGCTTAGATCCGGCAACTAGCTACGAGCAGTACTTC
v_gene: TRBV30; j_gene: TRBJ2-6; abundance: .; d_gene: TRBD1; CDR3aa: CACQPGQGSSGANVLTF; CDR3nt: TGTGCCTGCCAGCCGGGACAGGGGTCCTCTGGGGCCAACGTCCTGACTTTC
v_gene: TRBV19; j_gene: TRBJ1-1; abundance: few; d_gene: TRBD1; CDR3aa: CASNIQGIATEAFF; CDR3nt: TGTGCCAGTAATATACAGGGGATTGCCACTGAAGCTTTCTTT
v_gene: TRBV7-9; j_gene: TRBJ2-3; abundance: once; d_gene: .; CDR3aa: CASSQGSPGTYDTQYF; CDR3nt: TGTGCCAGCAGCCAGGGGTCCCCAGGGACATACGATACGCAGTATTTT
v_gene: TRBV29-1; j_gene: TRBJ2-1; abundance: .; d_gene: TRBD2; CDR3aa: CTVQGTSGSLGEQFF; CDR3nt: TGCACCGTTCAAGGGACTAGCGGGAGTTTGGGTGAGCAGTTCTTC
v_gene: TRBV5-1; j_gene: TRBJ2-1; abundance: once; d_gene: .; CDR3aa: CASSAGSGSYNEQFF; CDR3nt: TGCGCCAGCAGCGCGGGATCAGGCTCCTACAATGAGCAGTTCTTC
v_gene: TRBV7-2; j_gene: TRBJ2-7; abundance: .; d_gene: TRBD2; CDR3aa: CASSLEWTSAYEQYF; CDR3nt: TGTGCCAGCAGCTTAGAGTGGACTAGCGCCTACGAGCAGTACTTC
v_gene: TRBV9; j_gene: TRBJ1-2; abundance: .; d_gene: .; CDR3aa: CASSPLDRFLFYGYTF; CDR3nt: TGTGCCAGCAGCCCTTTAGACAGGTTTTTATTCTATGGCTACACCTTC
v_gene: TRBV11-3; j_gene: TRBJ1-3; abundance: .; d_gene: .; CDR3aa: CASSLHSGNTIYF; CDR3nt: TGTGCCAGCAGCTTACACTCTGGAAACACCATATATTTT
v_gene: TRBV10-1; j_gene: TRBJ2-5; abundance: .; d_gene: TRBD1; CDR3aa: CASSLTGGDETQYF; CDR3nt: TGCGCCAGCAGCTTAACAGGGGGCGATGAGACCCAGTACTTC
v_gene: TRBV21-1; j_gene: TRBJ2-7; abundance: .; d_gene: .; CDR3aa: CASSGRQGDEQYF; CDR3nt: TGTGCCAGCAGCGGTCGACAGGGTGACGAGCAGTACTTC
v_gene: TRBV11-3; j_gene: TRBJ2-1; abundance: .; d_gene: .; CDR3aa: CASSLGVDGGFYNEQFF; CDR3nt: TGTGCCAGCAGCTTAGGGGTCGACGGGGGATTCTACAATGAGCAGTTCTTC
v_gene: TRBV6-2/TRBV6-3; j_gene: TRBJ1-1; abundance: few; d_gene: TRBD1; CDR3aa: CASSYYRLRTGGTEAFF; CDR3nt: TGTGCCAGCAGTTACTATCGTTTGCGGACAGGGGGCACTGAAGCTTTCTTT
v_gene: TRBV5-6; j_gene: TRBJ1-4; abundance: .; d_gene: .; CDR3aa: CASRLSGDNEKLFF; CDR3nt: TGTGCCAGCAGATTGTCAGGGGATAATGAAAAACTGTTTTTT
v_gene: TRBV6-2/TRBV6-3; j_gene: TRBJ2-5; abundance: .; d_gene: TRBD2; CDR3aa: CASSNPGLAGEETQYF; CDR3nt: TGTGCCAGCAGTAACCCCGGACTAGCGGGAGAGGAGACCCAGTACTTC
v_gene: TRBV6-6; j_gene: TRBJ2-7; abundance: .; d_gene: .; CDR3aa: CASSLGGLSSYEQYF; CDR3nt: TGTGCCAGCAGCCTAGGGGGTTTATCATCCTACGAGCAGTACTTC
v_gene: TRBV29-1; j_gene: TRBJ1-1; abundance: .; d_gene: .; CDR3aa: CSAHRDTEAFF; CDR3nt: TGCAGCGCCCACAGGGACACTGAAGCTTTCTTT
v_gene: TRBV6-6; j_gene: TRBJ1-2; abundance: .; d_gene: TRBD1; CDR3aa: CASNDLGQLNYGYTF; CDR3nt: TGTGCCAGCAACGACCTGGGACAGCTAAACTATGGCTACACCTTC
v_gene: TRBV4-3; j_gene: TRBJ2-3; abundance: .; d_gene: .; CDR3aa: CASSQGTTIDTQYF; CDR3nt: TGCGCCAGCAGCCAAGGGACTACCATAGATACGCAGTATTTT
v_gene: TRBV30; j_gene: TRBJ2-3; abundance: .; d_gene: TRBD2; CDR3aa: CAWSSAGDTDTQYF; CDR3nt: TGTGCCTGGAGCTCAGCGGGGGACACAGATACGCAGTATTTT
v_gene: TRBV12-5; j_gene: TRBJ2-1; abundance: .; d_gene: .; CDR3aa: CASGTLRLVNEQFF; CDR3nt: TGTGCTAGTGGCACCCTTCGACTAGTCAATGAGCAGTTCTTC
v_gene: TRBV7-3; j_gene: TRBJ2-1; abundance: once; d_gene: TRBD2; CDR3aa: CASSPLGGAFSYNEQFF; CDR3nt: TGTGCCAGCAGCCCCCTCGGGGGGGCTTTCTCCTACAATGAGCAGTTCTTC
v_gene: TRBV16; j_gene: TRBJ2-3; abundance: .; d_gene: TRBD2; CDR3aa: CASSQSERDFGNTDTQYF; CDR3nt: TGTGCCAGCAGCCAATCAGAGCGGGACTTTGGGAACACAGATACGCAGTATTTT
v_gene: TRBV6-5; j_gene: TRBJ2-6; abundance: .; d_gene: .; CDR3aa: CASSLRAAGANVLTF; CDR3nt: TGTGCCAGCAGCCTCAGGGCCGCTGGGGCCAACGTCCTGACTTTC
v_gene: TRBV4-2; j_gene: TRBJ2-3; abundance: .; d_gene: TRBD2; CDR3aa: CASSQDRTSGLRDGSTDTQYF; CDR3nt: TGTGCCAGCAGCCAAGATCGGACTAGCGGGTTAAGGGACGGTAGCACAGATACGCAGTATTTT